This entry concerns a single TCR beta chain. Antigen: not known. Assay used: immunoSEQ multiplex PCR; TCRdb lists only in-frame clones, some missing. The sample carries tens of thousands of clones, 80% to 90% recorded once. This CDR3 is 18 amino acids long. V shed 1 base and J 1 base; nucleotides not matched to a gene: 6. Germline V gene sequence: CDR1 SGHDN, CDR2 FVKESK. These data originate in a study of T cell responses to AZD1222 COVID-19 vaccine. Findings and limits, study-wide: Possibly, clonal diversity was underestimated; donors were largely white British and included more females. The number of AZD1222 recipients seropositive at baseline was only five or six.

J is TRBJ2-2 and V is TRBV14; 10 bases match TRBD2. Specimen: peripheral blood, collected on day 0 of AZD1222 vaccination. This sequence originates from an adult in good health. The CDR3 here is CASSQVPSGGRNTGELFF. The CDR3 DNA reads TGTGCCAGCAGCCAAGTGCCTAGCGGGGGCCGGAACACCGGGGAGCTGTTTTTT.